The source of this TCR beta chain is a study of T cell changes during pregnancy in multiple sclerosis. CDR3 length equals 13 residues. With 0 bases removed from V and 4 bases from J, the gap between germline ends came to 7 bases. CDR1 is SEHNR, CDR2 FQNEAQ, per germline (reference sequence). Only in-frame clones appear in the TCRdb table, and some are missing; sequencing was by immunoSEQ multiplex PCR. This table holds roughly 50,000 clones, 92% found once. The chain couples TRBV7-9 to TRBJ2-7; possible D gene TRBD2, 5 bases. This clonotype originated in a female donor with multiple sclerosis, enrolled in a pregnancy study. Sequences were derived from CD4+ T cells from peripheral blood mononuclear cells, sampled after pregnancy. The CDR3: CASSLAGEYEQYF. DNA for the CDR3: TGTGCCAGCAGCTTAGCCGGGGAGTACGAGCAGTACTTC.